This T cell receptor (beta chain) is drawn from a study of blood T cell repertoires in COVID-19. Study at large: The United States, Italy and Spain supplied acute and convalescent COVID-19 samples. From T cells, B-cell-depleted T cells, or PBMCs came the material, which was cDNA or gDNA.

As processed by the authors: Amplification with reference gene primers provided the estimates of nucleated cell counts. TCRdb's copy holds only in-frame clones and misses some; the assay was immunoSEQ multiplex PCR. V and J calls and clone size follow that table, whereas D and trimming were derived from the DNA. The sample records roughly 230,000 clones, 83% being singletons. Trimming removed 1 base at V and 1 base at J, with 7 bases between. Germline V CDR1 and CDR2: GTSNPN, SVGIG (reference sequence). The CDR3 has 13 amino acids. The specimen was peripheral blood. The J gene is TRBJ1-1, the V gene TRBV30; D perhaps matches TRBD1 (5 bases). The TCR originated in a man aged 40-50 years with active or convalescent COVID-19. CDR3 residues: CAWSEQENTEAFF. The CDR3 DNA follows: TGTGCCTGGAGTGAACAGGAGAACACTGAAGCTTTCTTT. The full variable domain, with the rest looked up from reference TRBV30 and TRBJ1-1, is SQTIHQWPATLVQPVGSPLSLECTVEGTSNPNLYWYRQAAGRGLQLLFYSVGIGQISSEVPQNLSASRPQDRQFILSSKKLLLSDSGFYLCAWSEQENTEAFFGQGTRLTVV.